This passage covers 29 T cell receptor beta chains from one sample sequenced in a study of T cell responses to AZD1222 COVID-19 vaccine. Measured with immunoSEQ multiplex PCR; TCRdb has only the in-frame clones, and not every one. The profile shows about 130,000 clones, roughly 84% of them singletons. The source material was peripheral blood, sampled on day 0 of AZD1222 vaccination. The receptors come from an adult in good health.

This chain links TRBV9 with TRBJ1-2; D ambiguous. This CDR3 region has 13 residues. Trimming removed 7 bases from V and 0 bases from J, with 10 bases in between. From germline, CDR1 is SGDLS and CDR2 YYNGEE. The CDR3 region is CASGYQANYGYTF. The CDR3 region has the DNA TGTGCCAGCGGTTATCAGGCTAACTATGGCTACACCTTC.

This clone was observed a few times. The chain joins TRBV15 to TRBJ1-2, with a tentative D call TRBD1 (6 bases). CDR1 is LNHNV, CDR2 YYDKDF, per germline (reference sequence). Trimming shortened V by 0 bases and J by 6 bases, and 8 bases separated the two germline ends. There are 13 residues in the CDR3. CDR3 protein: CATSRDRQDGYTF. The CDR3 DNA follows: TGTGCCACCAGCAGAGATCGACAGGATGGCTACACCTTC.

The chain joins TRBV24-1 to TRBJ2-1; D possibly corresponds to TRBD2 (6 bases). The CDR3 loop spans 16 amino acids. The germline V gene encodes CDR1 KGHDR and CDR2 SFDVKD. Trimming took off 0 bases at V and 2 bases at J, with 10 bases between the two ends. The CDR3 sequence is CATSDLRAGTYNEQFF. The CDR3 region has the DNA TGTGCCACCAGTGATTTGAGGGCGGGAACCTACAATGAGCAGTTCTTC.

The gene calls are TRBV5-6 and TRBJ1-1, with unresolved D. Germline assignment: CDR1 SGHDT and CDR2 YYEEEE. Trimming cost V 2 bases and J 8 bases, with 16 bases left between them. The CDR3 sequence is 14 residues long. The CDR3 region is CASSFLSSVQEAFF. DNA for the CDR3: TGTGCCAGCAGCTTTTTGTCCAGCGTCCAAGAAGCTTTCTTT.

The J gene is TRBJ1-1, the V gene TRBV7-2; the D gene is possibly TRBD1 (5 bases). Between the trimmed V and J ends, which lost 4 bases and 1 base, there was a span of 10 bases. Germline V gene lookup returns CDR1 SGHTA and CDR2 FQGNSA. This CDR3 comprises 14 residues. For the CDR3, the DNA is TGTGCCAGCAGCTCCCGGGGGGGGAACACTGAAGCTTTCTTT. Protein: CASSSRGGNTEAFF.

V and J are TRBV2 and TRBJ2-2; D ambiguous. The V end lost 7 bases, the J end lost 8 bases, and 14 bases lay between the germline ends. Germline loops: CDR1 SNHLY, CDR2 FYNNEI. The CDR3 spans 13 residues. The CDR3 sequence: CASNEVEIGELFF. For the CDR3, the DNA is TGTGCCAGCAATGAGGTGGAGATAGGGGAGCTGTTTTTT. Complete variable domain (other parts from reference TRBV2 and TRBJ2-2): EPEVTQTPSHQVTQMGQEVILRCVPISNHLYFYWYRQILGQKVEFLVSFYNNEISEKSEIFDDQFSVERPDGSNFTLKIRSTKLEDSAMYFCASNEVEIGELFFGEGSRLTVL.

Written as DNA, the CDR3 is TGTGCCACCAGCAGAGATGTTGGCCCCCACGAGCAGTACTTC. Encoded protein: CATSRDVGPHEQYF. V gene TRBV15 combines with J gene TRBJ2-7; no reliable D call. The CDR3 has 14 amino acids. Trimming removed 0 bases at V and 5 bases at J, with 11 bases between. Germline CDR1 reads LNHNV; CDR2 reads YYDKDF (reference sequence).

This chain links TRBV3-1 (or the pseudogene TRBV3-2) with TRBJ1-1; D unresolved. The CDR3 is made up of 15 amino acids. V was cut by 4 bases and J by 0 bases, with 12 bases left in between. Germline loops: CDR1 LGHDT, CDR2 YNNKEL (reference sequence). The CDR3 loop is CASSPQHLLNTEAFF. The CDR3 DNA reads TGTGCCAGCAGCCCCCAACATCTCCTGAACACTGAAGCTTTCTTT.

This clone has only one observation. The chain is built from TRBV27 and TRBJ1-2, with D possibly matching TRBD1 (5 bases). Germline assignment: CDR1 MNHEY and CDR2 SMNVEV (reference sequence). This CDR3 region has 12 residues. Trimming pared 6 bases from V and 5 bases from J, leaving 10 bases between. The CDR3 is CASSQGEYGYTF. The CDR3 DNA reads TGTGCCAGCAGCCAGGGAGAGTATGGCTACACCTTC.

CDR3 loop: CATRPGQGNTGELFF. CDR3 sequence (DNA): TGTGCCACCAGACCGGGACAGGGGAACACCGGGGAGCTGTTTTTT. The chain uses TRBV24-1 and TRBJ2-2; 9 nucleotides align to TRBD1. The CDR3 consists of 15 residues. V was pared by 7 bases and J by 1 base, with 3 bases of the junction left unmatched. Germline CDR1 KGHDR, CDR2 SFDVKD.

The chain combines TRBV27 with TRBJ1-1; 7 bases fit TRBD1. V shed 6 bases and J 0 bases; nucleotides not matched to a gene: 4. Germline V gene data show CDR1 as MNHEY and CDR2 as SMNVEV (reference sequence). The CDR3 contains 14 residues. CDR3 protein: CASSPGGLNTEAFF. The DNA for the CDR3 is TGTGCCAGCAGCCCAGGGGGGTTGAACACTGAAGCTTTCTTT.

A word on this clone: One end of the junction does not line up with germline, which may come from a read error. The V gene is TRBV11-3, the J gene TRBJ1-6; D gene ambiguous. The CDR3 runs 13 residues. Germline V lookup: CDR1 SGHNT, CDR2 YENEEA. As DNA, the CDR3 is TGTGCCAGCAGCCTAGAGGGTAATTCACCCCTCCACTTT. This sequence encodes CASSLEGNSPLHF.

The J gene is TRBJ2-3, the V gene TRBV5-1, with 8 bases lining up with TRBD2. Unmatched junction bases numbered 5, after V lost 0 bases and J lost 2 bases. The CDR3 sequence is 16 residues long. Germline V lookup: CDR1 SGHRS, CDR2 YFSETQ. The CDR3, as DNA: TGCGCCAGCAGCTTGGCCTCTAGCGGGTTCACAGATACGCAGTATTTT. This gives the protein CASSLASSGFTDTQYF.

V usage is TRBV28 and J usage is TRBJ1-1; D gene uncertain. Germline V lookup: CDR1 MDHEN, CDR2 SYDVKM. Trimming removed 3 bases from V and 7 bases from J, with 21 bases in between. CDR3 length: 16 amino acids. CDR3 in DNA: TGTGCCAGCAGTTTTATCGGGCAGAGAACCAAAATTGAAGCTTTCTTT. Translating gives CASSFIGQRTKIEAFF.

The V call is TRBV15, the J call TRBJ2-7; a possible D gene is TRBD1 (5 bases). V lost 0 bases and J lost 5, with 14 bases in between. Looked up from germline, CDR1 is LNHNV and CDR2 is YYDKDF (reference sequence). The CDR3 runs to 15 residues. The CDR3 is CATSRDRTRANEQYF. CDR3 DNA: TGTGCCACCAGCAGAGATAGGACCAGGGCTAACGAGCAGTACTTC.

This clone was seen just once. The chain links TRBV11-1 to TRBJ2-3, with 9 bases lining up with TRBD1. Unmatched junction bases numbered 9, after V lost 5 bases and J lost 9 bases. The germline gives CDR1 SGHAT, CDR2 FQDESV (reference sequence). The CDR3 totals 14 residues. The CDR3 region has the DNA TGTGCCAGCAGCGCGGACAGGGGAGGGCAAACGCAGTATTTT. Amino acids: CASSADRGGQTQYF.

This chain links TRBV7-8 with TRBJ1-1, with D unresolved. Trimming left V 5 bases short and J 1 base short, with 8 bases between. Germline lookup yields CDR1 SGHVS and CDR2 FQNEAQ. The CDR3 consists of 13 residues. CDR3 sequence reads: CASSVKGNTEAFF. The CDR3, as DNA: TGTGCCAGCAGCGTTAAGGGGAACACTGAAGCTTTCTTT.

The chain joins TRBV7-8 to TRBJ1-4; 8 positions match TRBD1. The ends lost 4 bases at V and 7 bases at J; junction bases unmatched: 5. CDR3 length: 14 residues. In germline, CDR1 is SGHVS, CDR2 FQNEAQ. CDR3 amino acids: CASSWTGPGEKLFF. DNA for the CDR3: TGTGCCAGCAGCTGGACAGGGCCGGGTGAAAAACTGTTTTTT.

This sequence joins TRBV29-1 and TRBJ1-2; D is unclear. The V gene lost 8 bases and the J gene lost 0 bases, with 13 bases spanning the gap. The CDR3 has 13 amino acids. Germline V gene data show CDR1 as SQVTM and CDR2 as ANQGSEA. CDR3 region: CSTSDIANYGYTF. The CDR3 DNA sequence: TGCAGCACTTCAGATATAGCTAACTATGGCTACACCTTC.

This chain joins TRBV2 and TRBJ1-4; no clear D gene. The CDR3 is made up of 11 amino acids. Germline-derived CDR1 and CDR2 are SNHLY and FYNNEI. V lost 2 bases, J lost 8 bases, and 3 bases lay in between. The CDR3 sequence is CASSESEKLFF. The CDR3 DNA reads TGTGCCAGCAGTGAATCGGAAAAACTGTTTTTT.

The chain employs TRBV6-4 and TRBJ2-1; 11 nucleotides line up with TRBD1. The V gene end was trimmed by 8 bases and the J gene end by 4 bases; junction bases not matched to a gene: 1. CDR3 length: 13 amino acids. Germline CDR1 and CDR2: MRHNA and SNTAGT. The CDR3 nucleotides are TGTGCCAGCGGACAGGGGGCTTACAATGAGCAGTTCTTC. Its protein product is CASGQGAYNEQFF.

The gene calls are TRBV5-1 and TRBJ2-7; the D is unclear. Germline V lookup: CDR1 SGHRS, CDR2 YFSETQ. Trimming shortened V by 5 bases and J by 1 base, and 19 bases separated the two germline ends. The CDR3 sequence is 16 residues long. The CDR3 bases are TGCGCCAGCAGTTTCGGAGACACCCCACAATCCTACGAGCAGTACTTC. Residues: CASSFGDTPQSYEQYF.

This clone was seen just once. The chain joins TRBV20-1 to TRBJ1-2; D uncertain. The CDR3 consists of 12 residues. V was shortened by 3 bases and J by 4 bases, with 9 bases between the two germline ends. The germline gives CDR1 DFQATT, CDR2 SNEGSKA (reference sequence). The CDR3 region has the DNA TGCAGTGCTAGTGGCAGGTCCTATGGCTACACCTTC. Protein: CSASGRSYGYTF.

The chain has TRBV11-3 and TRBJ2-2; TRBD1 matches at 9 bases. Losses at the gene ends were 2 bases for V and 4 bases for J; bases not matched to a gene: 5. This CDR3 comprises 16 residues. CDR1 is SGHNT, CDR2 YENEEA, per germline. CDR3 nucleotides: TGTGCCAGCAGCTTATGGGGACAGGGAAGCACCGGGGAGCTGTTTTTT. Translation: CASSLWGQGSTGELFF.

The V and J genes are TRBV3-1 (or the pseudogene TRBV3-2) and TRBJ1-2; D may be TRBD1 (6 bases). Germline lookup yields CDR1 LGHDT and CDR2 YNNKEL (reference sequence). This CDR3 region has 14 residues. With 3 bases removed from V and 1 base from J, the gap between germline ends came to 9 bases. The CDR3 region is CASSQEQGNYGYTF. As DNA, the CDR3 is TGTGCCAGCAGCCAGGAACAGGGTAACTATGGCTACACCTTC.

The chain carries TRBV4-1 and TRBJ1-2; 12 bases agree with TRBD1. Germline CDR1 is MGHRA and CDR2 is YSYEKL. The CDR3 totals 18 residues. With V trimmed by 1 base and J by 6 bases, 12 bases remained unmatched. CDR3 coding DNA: TGCGCCAGCAGCCAAGGATTGGGACAGGGGGCCCTACCACATGGCTACACCTTC. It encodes CASSQGLGQGALPHGYTF.

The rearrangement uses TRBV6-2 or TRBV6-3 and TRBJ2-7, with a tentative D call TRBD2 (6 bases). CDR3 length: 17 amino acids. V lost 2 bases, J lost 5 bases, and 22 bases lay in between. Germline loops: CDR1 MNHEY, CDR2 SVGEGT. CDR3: CASSYGAGDGGFNEQYF. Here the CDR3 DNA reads TGTGCCAGCAGTTACGGGGCCGGGGACGGAGGGTTCAACGAGCAGTACTTC.

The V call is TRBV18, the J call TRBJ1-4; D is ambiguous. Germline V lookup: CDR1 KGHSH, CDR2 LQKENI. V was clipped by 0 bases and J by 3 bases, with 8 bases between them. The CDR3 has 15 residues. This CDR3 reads CASSPPSLSNEKLFF. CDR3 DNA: TGTGCCAGCTCACCACCTAGCCTGTCTAATGAAAAACTGTTTTTT.

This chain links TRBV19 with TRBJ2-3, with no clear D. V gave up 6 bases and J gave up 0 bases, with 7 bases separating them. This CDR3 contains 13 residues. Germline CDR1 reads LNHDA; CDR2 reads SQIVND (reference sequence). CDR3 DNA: TGTGCCAGTAGCTATGGGAGCACAGATACGCAGTATTTT. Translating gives CASSYGSTDTQYF.